These 27 T cell receptor beta chains were all obtained from the same sample, sequenced in a study of cytomegalovirus exposure and HLA in healthy donors. Primers for the PCR totalled 60 Vbeta and 13 Jbeta. Data came from immunoSEQ multiplex PCR; TCRdb stores just in-frame clones and leaves some out. The sample lists about 180,000 clones, 70% to 75% occurring once. The specimen was PBMCs. All receptors derive from a male donor in good health and CMV-seronegative.

A few counts support this clone. This CDR3 is CASSLALPGGTQYF. The CDR3 DNA reads TGTGCCAGCAGCTTAGCCCTTCCTGGAGGGACCCAGTACTTC. The chain links TRBV7-2 to TRBJ2-5; D perhaps matches TRBD2 (5 bases). Deletions cut 0 bases from V and 7 bases from J, with 12 bases between. Germline assignment: CDR1 SGHTA and CDR2 FQGNSA. The CDR3 spans 14 residues.

Comment on this clone: The sample contains more than one DNA sequence encoding this CDR3. In DNA form, the CDR3 reads TGTGCCAGCAGTTTATGGGGGCCGGACACTGAAGCTTTCTTT. Protein product: CASSLWGPDTEAFF. The chain links TRBV28 to TRBJ1-1; possibly TRBD1 for D (5 bases). The CDR3 has 14 residues. Trimming removed 0 bases at V and 3 bases at J, with 8 bases between. Germline V gene data show CDR1 as MDHEN and CDR2 as SYDVKM.

This clone was counted once. The CDR3 spells CASSPGKGSGRLYNEQFF. CDR3 bases: TGTGCCAGCAGTCCCGGCAAGGGTAGCGGGAGGTTATACAATGAGCAGTTCTTC. V is TRBV28 and J is TRBJ2-1; 10 bases align to TRBD2. V trimming: 5 bases; J trimming: 4 bases; junction bases outside the gene matches: 14. Germline V gene data show CDR1 as MDHEN and CDR2 as SYDVKM. The CDR3 has 18 residues.

The chain couples TRBV4-3 to TRBJ1-1; unclear D gene. Trimming took off 4 bases at V and 6 bases at J, with 21 bases between the two ends. The germline V gene encodes CDR1 LGHNA and CDR2 YSLEER. The CDR3 contains 16 residues. The CDR3 sequence is CASSLSEGSQRAEAFF. In DNA, the CDR3 is TGCGCCAGCAGCCTATCGGAGGGCAGCCAACGGGCTGAAGCTTTCTTT.

This clone was counted a single time. J is TRBJ2-1 and V is TRBV2, with TRBD1 identical over 12 bases. The CDR3 is 17 residues long. CDR1 is SNHLY, CDR2 FYNNEI, per germline. The trim removed 5 bases at V and 6 bases at J, leaving 11 bases unmatched. CDR3: CASSSFPPGQGANEQFF. CDR3 coding DNA: TGTGCCAGCAGTAGTTTCCCGCCGGGACAGGGGGCCAATGAGCAGTTCTTC.

The DNA of the CDR3 is TGTGCCAGCAGTTTCAGGGTCTCTGGAAACACCATATATTTT. Its protein product is CASSFRVSGNTIYF. This chain joins TRBV6-5 and TRBJ1-3, with D perhaps TRBD1 (5 bases). V was pared by 4 bases and J by 0 bases, with 7 bases between. CDR1 MNHEY and CDR2 SVGAGI come from the germline V gene. The CDR3 is 14 residues long.

This clone has more than one count but fewer than ten. The chain carries TRBV9 and TRBJ2-3; weak D call: TRBD2 (6 bases). In germline, CDR1 is SGDLS, CDR2 YYNGEE. CDR3 length: 14 amino acids. Trimming pared 0 bases from V and 6 bases from J, leaving 11 bases between. The CDR3 DNA reads as TGTGCCAGCAGCGTAGACGGTCGGGGGGATACGCAGTATTTT. Translated: CASSVDGRGDTQYF. Filled out from reference TRBV9 and TRBJ2-3, the complete variable domain reads DSGVTQTPKHLITATGQRVTLRCSPRSGDLSVYWYQQSLDQGLQFLIQYYNGEERAKGNILERFSAQQFPDLHSELNLSSLELGDSALYFCASSVDGRGDTQYFGPGTRLTVL.

The CDR3 nucleotides read TGTGCCAGCAGTTTATGGGTAGCGGGATGGGCCAAAAACATTCAGTACTTC. Translated: CASSLWVAGWAKNIQYF. V and J are TRBV28 and TRBJ2-4; 8 nucleotides match TRBD2. CDR3 length equals 17 residues. Trimming took 0 bases from V and 1 from J; bases not matched to a gene: 5. Looked up from germline, CDR1 is MDHEN and CDR2 is SYDVKM.

In its sample, this clone was seen a few times. The V and J genes are TRBV7-9 and TRBJ1-6, with a weak D call TRBD1 (5 bases). Germline assignment: CDR1 SEHNR and CDR2 FQNEAQ (reference sequence). Trimming took off 3 bases at V and 10 bases at J, with 16 bases between the two ends. CDR3 length: 15 amino acids. CDR3 region: CASSFSAGLVSPLHF. The CDR3, as DNA: TGTGCCAGCAGCTTCTCAGCAGGGCTGGTATCACCCCTCCACTTT.

The genes are TRBV28 and TRBJ1-2, with D possibly TRBD1 on 6 matching bases. This CDR3 contains 13 residues. Trimming removed 6 bases from V and 8 bases from J, with 16 bases in between. The V gene's germline CDR1 is MDHEN and CDR2 SYDVKM. The CDR3 protein is CASRPYIQGGYTF. The CDR3 DNA reads as TGTGCCAGCAGACCCTACATTCAGGGGGGCTACACCTTC.

This chain connects TRBV6-1 to TRBJ2-1; D is ambiguous. V was shortened by 3 bases and J by 0 bases, with 3 bases between the two germline ends. The CDR3 is 13 residues long. From germline, CDR1 is MNHNS and CDR2 SASEGT. CDR3 residues: CASSDSSYNEQFF. The CDR3 bases are TGTGCCAGCAGTGACAGCTCCTACAATGAGCAGTTCTTC.

This chain uses TRBV7-3 with TRBJ1-1; D possibly corresponds to TRBD1 (6 bases). The CDR3 loop spans 14 amino acids. CDR1 is SGHTA, CDR2 FQGTGA, per germline. V lost 5 bases and J 4 bases, leaving 14 bases between the germline ends. The CDR3 spells CASSRAGESTEAFF. In nucleotides, the CDR3 is TGTGCCAGCAGCAGGGCAGGGGAAAGCACTGAAGCTTTCTTT.

The chain has TRBV19 and TRBJ1-2; D possibly corresponds to TRBD1 (6 bases). The V end was cut by 5 bases, the J end by 2 bases, with 12 bases between. Germline V CDR1 and CDR2: LNHDA, SQIVND (reference sequence). CDR3 length: 14 amino acids. The CDR3 region has the DNA TGTGCCAGTAGTCCGTCTGGACAGAACTATGGCTACACCTTC. Protein: CASSPSGQNYGYTF.

The count of this clone is one. CDR3 sequence reads: CSAHEGSYEQYF. The CDR3, as DNA: TGCAGCGCCCACGAGGGCTCCTACGAGCAGTACTTC. V and J are TRBV29-1 and TRBJ2-7; weak D call: TRBD2 (5 bases). Trimming took off 7 bases at V and 0 bases at J, with 10 bases between the two ends. The CDR3 has 12 amino acids. The germline V gene has CDR1 SQVTM and CDR2 ANQGSEA.

This sequence joins TRBV7-2 and TRBJ2-7; 9 nucleotides line up with TRBD1. Germline V gene lookup returns CDR1 SGHTA and CDR2 FQGNSA. This CDR3 is built from 14 residues. The V segment lost 5 bases and the J segment 1 base; nucleotides outside the gene matches: 3. CDR3 residues: CASSPGTGSYEQYF. CDR3 nucleotide sequence: TGTGCCAGCAGCCCCGGGACAGGGTCCTACGAGCAGTACTTC. Full variable domain (outside the CDR3, taken from reference TRBV7-2 and TRBJ2-7): GAGVSQSPSNKVTEKGKDVELRCDPISGHTALYWYRQSLGQGLEFLIYFQGNSAPDKSGLPSDRFSAERTGGSVSTLTIQRTQQEDSAVYLCASSPGTGSYEQYFGPGTRLTVT.

The rearrangement links TRBV6-5 to TRBJ2-1; maybe TRBD2 (5 bases). CDR1 and CDR2 from the germline V gene are MNHEY and SVGAGI. This CDR3 is 13 amino acids long. The V gene lost 8 bases and the J gene lost 6 bases, with 14 bases spanning the gap. This CDR3 is CASGEFLSNEQFF. Here the CDR3 DNA reads TGTGCCAGCGGGGAGTTTCTATCCAATGAGCAGTTCTTC.

This clone was seen more than once but under ten times. The chain is built from TRBV6-5 and TRBJ2-1; 12 nucleotides agree with TRBD2. Germline V CDR1 and CDR2: MNHEY, SVGAGI. V was clipped by 0 bases and J by 7 bases; unmatched bases: 1. The CDR3 is 15 amino acids. This CDR3 is CASSYSGLAGNEQFF. DNA of the CDR3: TGTGCCAGCAGTTACTCAGGACTAGCGGGAAATGAGCAGTTCTTC.

CDR3 sequence: CASSLAVGTGFSTGGYTF. The CDR3 coding sequence is TGCGCCAGCAGCTTGGCCGTTGGGACAGGATTTTCAACTGGCGGCTACACCTTC. J is TRBJ1-2 and V is TRBV5-1; 8 bases map to TRBD1. Germline CDR1 SGHRS, CDR2 YFSETQ. The CDR3 length is 18 residues. V was pared by 0 bases and J by 8 bases, with 18 bases of the junction left unmatched.

The V call is TRBV2, the J call TRBJ1-6, with D possibly being TRBD1 (6 bases). This CDR3 contains 14 residues. CDR1 is SNHLY, CDR2 FYNNEI, per germline. V lost 7 bases and J lost 3, with 10 bases in between. The CDR3 sequence: CASKNRVYNSPLHF. CDR3 sequence (DNA): TGTGCCAGCAAAAACAGGGTCTATAATTCACCCCTCCACTTT.

The chain combines TRBV27 with TRBJ1-5; tentatively, D is TRBD1 (6 bases). The CDR3 is made up of 17 amino acids. Germline CDR1 MNHEY, CDR2 SMNVEV (reference sequence). V gave up 1 base and J gave up 0 bases, with 13 bases separating them. CDR3 DNA sequence: TGTGCCAGCAGTTTATGGGGGGGCGGCCATAGCAATCAGCCCCAGCATTTT. It yields the protein CASSLWGGGHSNQPQHF.

This clone was counted only a few times. This chain links TRBV6-6 with TRBJ2-7; TRBD1 matches 7 bases. The J segment lost 3 bases and the V segment lost 2 bases, leaving 4 bases of the junction unmatched. The CDR3 is made up of 14 amino acids. CDR1 and CDR2 (germline): MNHNY, SVGAGI (reference sequence). CDR3 in amino acids: CASSYRDRLYEQYF. For the CDR3, the DNA is TGTGCCAGCAGTTACCGGGACAGACTCTACGAGCAGTACTTC.

The rearrangement links TRBV29-1 to TRBJ2-3; 15 bases fit TRBD2. V was pared by 0 bases and J by 2 bases, with 12 bases of the junction left unmatched. The CDR3 contains 20 residues. CDR1 SQVTM and CDR2 ANQGSEA come from the germline V gene. The CDR3 region has the DNA TGCAGCGTTGAAGAGGTAAACAGGACTAGCGGGAGGGCAGACACAGATACGCAGTATTTT. It encodes CSVEEVNRTSGRADTDTQYF.

The V gene is TRBV27, the J gene TRBJ2-7, with TRBD2 matching 8 bases. Germline CDR1 MNHEY, CDR2 SMNVEV (reference sequence). After removal of 5 bases from V and 3 bases from J, the junction contained 9 bases not matched to a gene. This CDR3 contains 15 residues. As DNA, the CDR3 is TGTGCCAGCAGTAAGAGAACTAGCGGAGACTACGAGCAGTACTTC. Its protein is CASSKRTSGDYEQYF.

The chain links TRBV7-2 to TRBJ2-7, with 7 bases fitting TRBD2. V lost 6 bases to trimming and J lost 3 bases; unmatched junction nucleotides: 5. Germline loops: CDR1 SGHTA, CDR2 FQGNSA. This CDR3 has 13 residues. The CDR3: CASSIGGVYEQYF. The CDR3 bases are TGTGCCAGCAGTATTGGGGGGGTCTACGAGCAGTACTTC.

The chain has TRBV5-8 and TRBJ2-3, with D maybe TRBD2 (6 bases). Germline-derived CDR1 and CDR2 are SGHTS and YDEGEE. V gave up 6 bases and J gave up 0 bases, with 17 bases separating them. The CDR3 contains 16 residues. The CDR3 DNA reads as TGTGCCAGCAAGAGACTTGCGGGGTCTAGCACAGATACGCAGTATTTT. Translating it yields CASKRLAGSSTDTQYF.

CDR3 in amino acids: CASSGTRGEQYF. CDR3 DNA: TGTGCCAGCAGCGGGACTAGAGGCGAGCAGTACTTC. The chain couples TRBV9 to TRBJ2-7, with 7 bases matching TRBD2. The germline gives CDR1 SGDLS, CDR2 YYNGEE. The CDR3 covers 12 residues. The J segment lost 6 bases and the V segment lost 3 bases, leaving 3 bases of the junction unmatched.

This chain uses TRBV6-5 with TRBJ1-1; perhaps TRBD1 as D (6 bases). V was clipped by 2 bases and J by 5 bases, with 12 bases between them. The germline gives CDR1 MNHEY, CDR2 SVGAGI. The CDR3 runs to 14 residues. In DNA, the CDR3 is TGTGCCAGCAGTTACGACGAGGGGGGGACTGAAGCTTTCTTT. Protein: CASSYDEGGTEAFF.